A single sample is the source of the 18 T cell receptor beta chains below, sequenced in a study of type 1 regulatory T cells. Study-level points and caveats: Tr1 cells had a more restricted TCR repertoire than non-Tr1 cells.

These receptors are not linked to any known antigen. TCRdb reprocessed the reads with MiXCR, giving one entry per CDR3 protein. The sample lists some 71,000 distinct CDR3 sequences; roughly 20% were seen once. The sequencing sample was made of cultured type 1 regulatory T (Tr1) cells, either the whole culture or a sorted fraction (not recorded which). These receptors all stem from a human donor in good health.

There are many counts of this clonotype. The V gene is TRBV5-1, the J gene TRBJ1-2; the D gene is possibly TRBD1 (6 bases). Trimming pared 4 bases from V and 2 bases from J, leaving 15 bases between. The CDR3 totals 15 residues. In germline, CDR1 is SGHRS, CDR2 YFSETQ. The chain's CDR3 is CASSDFTGINYGYTF. CDR3 DNA: TGCGCCAGCAGCGATTTTACAGGGATCAACTATGGCTACACCTTC.

In its sample, this clonotype was seen a few times. The J gene is TRBJ1-2, the V gene TRBV10-1; D remains ambiguous. Trimming took off 6 bases at V and 4 bases at J, with 15 bases between the two ends. The length of the CDR3 is 14 residues. Germline lookup yields CDR1 WNHNN and CDR2 SYGVQD (reference sequence). The CDR3 DNA is TGCGCCAGCAGGAAACCAGGAAATTTCTATGGCTACACCTTC. Protein: CASRKPGNFYGYTF.

By share, this clonotype ranks as medium-sized. This rearrangement joins TRBV5-1 to TRBJ1-1; D not certain. The CDR3 is made up of 15 amino acids. Trimming took off 1 base at V and 0 bases at J, with 10 bases between the two ends. Looked up from germline, CDR1 is SGHRS and CDR2 is YFSETQ. CDR3 in DNA: TGCGCCAGCAGCTTGCGGCCGGGGATGAACACTGAAGCTTTCTTT. This codes for CASSLRPGMNTEAFF.

This chain connects TRBV30 to TRBJ2-3; the D gene is possibly TRBD2 (5 bases). The V gene's germline CDR1 is GTSNPN and CDR2 SVGIG (reference sequence). The CDR3 has 13 residues. V shed 2 bases and J shed 2 bases, with 8 bases lying between them. The CDR3 reads CAWSRDLTDTQYF. The CDR3 DNA sequence: TGTGCCTGGAGTCGGGATCTCACAGATACGCAGTATTTT.

The chain combines TRBV20-1 with TRBJ2-7; 8 nucleotides align to TRBD2. The CDR3 totals 17 residues. The junction had 14 bases not matched to a gene; V was cut back by 1 base and J by 3 bases. CDR1 and CDR2 (germline): DFQATT, SNEGSKA (reference sequence). The CDR3 DNA reads as TGCAGTGCTAGAGCTATCCCTGGTGCGGGAGGTTACTACGAGCAGTACTTC. Its protein product is CSARAIPGAGGYYEQYF.

This clonotype was seen only once. The rearrangement joins TRBV25-1 to TRBJ2-1; no definite D call. The ends were cut back, 5 bases at V and 8 bases at J, with 16 bases in the middle. Germline assignment: CDR1 MGHDK and CDR2 SYGVNS. The CDR3 runs 14 residues. The CDR3 protein is CASSHPVAVHEQFF. CDR3 coding DNA: TGTGCCAGCAGTCATCCAGTCGCAGTTCATGAGCAGTTCTTC.

The J gene is TRBJ2-7, the V gene TRBV10-3; 14 positions match TRBD2. Trimming at V came to 4 bases and at J to 6 bases, leaving 5 bases not matched to a gene. The CDR3 length is 15 residues. Per the germline V gene, CDR1 is ENHRY and CDR2 is SYGVKD. CDR3 protein: CAISVAGTSGSEQYF. The DNA of the CDR3 is TGTGCCATCAGTGTGGCCGGGACTAGCGGGAGCGAGCAGTACTTC.

This clonotype turned up a few times. The CDR3 sequence: CASSIGLGETQYF. The CDR3 DNA sequence: TGCGCCAGCAGCATAGGACTGGGAGAGACCCAGTACTTC. This chain links TRBV5-1 with TRBJ2-5, with a weak D call TRBD2 (5 bases). This CDR3 spans 13 amino acids. Trimming removed 4 bases from V and 4 bases from J, with 11 bases in between. The V gene's germline CDR1 is SGHRS and CDR2 YFSETQ.

This clonotype was seen a few times. The CDR3 loop is CASSRVAGAFSGANVLTF. The CDR3 bases are TGTGCCAGCAGCCGTGTAGCGGGAGCCTTCTCCGGGGCCAACGTCCTGACTTTC. J is TRBJ2-6 and V is TRBV4-2, with 9 bases lining up with TRBD2. The CDR3 has 18 residues. CDR1 and CDR2 (germline): LGHNA, YNFKEQ. Trimming at V came to 4 bases and at J to 4 bases, leaving 11 bases not matched to a gene.

The CDR3 region has the DNA TGTGCCAGTACTAGCGTCCGTTCGGGTACGCAGTATTTT. Translated: CASTSVRSGTQYF. V gene TRBV12-3 or TRBV12-4 combines with J gene TRBJ2-3; TRBD2 aligns across 7 bases. V lost 9 bases, J lost 8 bases, and 11 bases stayed unmatched. This CDR3 has 13 amino acids.

The chain links TRBV13 to TRBJ2-7, with TRBD2 as a possible D gene (6 bases). The CDR3 has 12 residues. CDR1 is PRHDT and CDR2 is FYEKMQ in the germline V gene (reference sequence). V lost 3 bases, J lost 4 bases, and 7 bases lay in between. CDR3 bases: TGTGCCAGCAGCTTTGGAGGGTACGAGCAGTACTTC. Its protein is CASSFGGYEQYF.

The chain recombines TRBV20-1 with TRBJ2-7; 7 nucleotides agree with TRBD2. With V trimmed by 5 bases and J by 2 bases, 12 bases remained unmatched. This CDR3 region has 15 residues. The germline gives CDR1 DFQATT, CDR2 SNEGSKA (reference sequence). The CDR3 protein is CSAPRGGSLPYEQYF. The CDR3 DNA reads TGCAGTGCTCCGAGGGGCGGGAGCCTTCCCTACGAGCAGTACTTC.

This clonotype has more than one count but fewer than ten. The gene calls are TRBV5-1 and TRBJ2-7; 9 bases map to TRBD2. Germline CDR1 is SGHRS and CDR2 is YFSETQ. The CDR3 spans 14 residues. The V gene end was trimmed by 5 bases and the J gene end by 4 bases; junction bases not matched to a gene: 7. The chain's CDR3 is CASSSGTSRYEQYF. CDR3 in DNA: TGCGCCAGCAGTTCCGGGACTAGCCGGTACGAGCAGTACTTC.

The chain employs TRBV5-1 and TRBJ1-4, with a possible D match to TRBD1 (5 bases). This CDR3 contains 14 residues. CDR1 is SGHRS and CDR2 is YFSETQ in the germline V gene. V shed 2 bases and J shed 7 bases, with 12 bases lying between them. The CDR3 bases are TGCGCCAGCAGCTTTCGGGGGTTAGGTGAAAAACTGTTTTTT. This gives the protein CASSFRGLGEKLFF.

Points on this clonotype: A read error is possible here, since a much larger clone lies one base away. The chain couples TRBV12-3 or TRBV12-4 to TRBJ2-5; 8 bases fit TRBD1. This CDR3 region has 14 residues. The trim removed 10 bases at V and 6 bases at J, leaving 13 bases unmatched. The CDR3 spells CANRDTGGSKTQYF. The CDR3 DNA follows: TGTGCCAACAGGGATACAGGGGGGTCGAAGACCCAGTACTTC.

V and J are TRBV11-2 and TRBJ2-7, with 8 bases lining up with TRBD2. J was trimmed by 5 bases and V by 8 bases; bases with no gene match: 11. The CDR3 spans 14 residues. Germline V lookup: CDR1 SGHAT, CDR2 FQNNGV. This chain's CDR3 is CASRTASGSHEQYF. The DNA of the CDR3 is TGTGCCAGCCGTACTGCCAGCGGGAGTCACGAGCAGTACTTC. Based on the CDR3 plus reference TRBV11-2 and TRBJ2-7, the full variable domain is EAGVAQSPRYKIIEKRQSVAFWCNPISGHATLYWYQQILGQGPKLLIQFQNNGVVDDSQLPKDRFSAERLKGVDSTLKIQPAKLEDSAVYLCASRTASGSHEQYFGPGTRLTVT.

The sample holds a few counts of this clonotype. The chain uses TRBV12-3 or TRBV12-4 and TRBJ1-1; D may be TRBD1 (5 bases). The CDR3 has 17 residues. Trimming cost V 0 bases and J 1 base, with 15 bases left between them. The CDR3 DNA follows: TGTGCCAGCAGTTTAGCCATTTTGGCAGGGCGGAACACTGAAGCTTTCTTT. It translates to CASSLAILAGRNTEAFF.

A remark on this clonotype: It may be a read error: a sequence one base away is much more abundant. The CDR3: CAIRPGQAYEQYF. CDR3 DNA sequence: TGTGCCATCAGGCCGGGACAAGCCTACGAGCAGTACTTC. V is TRBV12-3 or TRBV12-4 and J is TRBJ2-7, with D maybe TRBD1 (6 bases). V dropped 10 bases and J dropped 2 bases, with 15 bases sitting between them. CDR3 length: 13 amino acids.